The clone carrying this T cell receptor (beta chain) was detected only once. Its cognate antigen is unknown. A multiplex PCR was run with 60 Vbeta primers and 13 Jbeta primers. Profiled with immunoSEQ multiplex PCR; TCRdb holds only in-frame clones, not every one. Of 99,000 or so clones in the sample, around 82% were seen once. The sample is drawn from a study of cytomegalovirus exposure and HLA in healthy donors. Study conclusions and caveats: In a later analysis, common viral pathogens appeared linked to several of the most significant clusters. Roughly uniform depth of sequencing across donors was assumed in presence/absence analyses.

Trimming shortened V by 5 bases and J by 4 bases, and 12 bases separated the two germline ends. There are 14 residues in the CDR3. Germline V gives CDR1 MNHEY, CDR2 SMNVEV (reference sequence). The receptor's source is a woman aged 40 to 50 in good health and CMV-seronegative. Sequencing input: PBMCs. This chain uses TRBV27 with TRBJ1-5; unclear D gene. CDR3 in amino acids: CASSRGPRNQPQHF. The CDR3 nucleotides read TGTGCCAGCAGTCGGGGTCCTCGGAATCAGCCCCAGCATTTT.